These 25 T cell receptor beta chains share one sample of origin, sequenced in a study of blood T cell repertoires in COVID-19. Assay: immunoSEQ multiplex PCR; the TCRdb copy retains only in-frame clones and omits some. The data hold 95,000 to 100,000 clones, with 85% observed a single time. Sequenced material: peripheral blood. These receptors were obtained from a woman in her 70s with active or convalescent COVID-19.

This clone has a handful of counts. The chain employs TRBV28 and TRBJ2-1; D may be TRBD2 (6 bases). The CDR3 is 14 amino acids. Germline lookup yields CDR1 MDHEN and CDR2 SYDVKM. V was shortened by 7 bases and J by 5 bases, with 15 bases between the two germline ends. The DNA of the CDR3 is TGTGCCAGCAATCGTCGGGGGTTCGACAATGAGCAGTTCTTC. It encodes CASNRRGFDNEQFF.

This clone was observed a handful of times. CDR3 protein: CASSEGGRSFEQFF. DNA of the CDR3: TGTGCCAGCAGTGAGGGCGGGAGGTCCTTTGAGCAGTTCTTC. This chain links TRBV25-1 with TRBJ2-1, with TRBD2 matching over 8 bases. This CDR3 is 14 amino acids long. J was trimmed by 9 bases and V by 3 bases; bases with no gene match: 7. CDR1 and CDR2 from the germline V gene are MGHDK and SYGVNS.

The J gene is TRBJ2-2, the V gene TRBV5-6; TRBD2 matches at 8 bases. The junction had 6 bases not matched to a gene; V was cut back by 4 bases and J by 4 bases. This CDR3 contains 15 residues. Germline lookup yields CDR1 SGHDT and CDR2 YYEEEE. CDR3 residues: CASSTGTRSTGELFF. CDR3 in DNA: TGTGCCAGCAGCACCGGGACTAGATCCACCGGGGAGCTGTTTTTT.

The chain uses TRBV4-1 and TRBJ1-3; the D is unclear. CDR3 size: 13 residues. CDR1 and CDR2 (germline): MGHRA, YSYEKL. With 0 bases removed from V and 7 bases from J, the gap between germline ends came to 7 bases. DNA for the CDR3: TGCGCCAGCAGCCAAGATTTAGAGAACACCATATATTTT. Protein product: CASSQDLENTIYF.

V and J are TRBV7-2 and TRBJ1-6; possible D gene TRBD1, 6 bases. Looked up from germline, CDR1 is SGHTA and CDR2 is FQGNSA. The ends were cut back, 1 base at V and 9 bases at J, with 13 bases in the middle. CDR3 length equals 15 residues. The CDR3 region is CASSLDGTRTSPLHF. In DNA form, the CDR3 reads TGTGCCAGCAGCTTAGATGGGACACGGACTTCACCCCTCCACTTT.

The chain couples TRBV11-1 to TRBJ2-1; TRBD1 matches 11 bases. This CDR3 has 16 residues. V was pared by 0 bases and J by 4 bases, with 2 bases of the junction left unmatched. Looked up from germline, CDR1 is SGHAT and CDR2 is FQDESV (reference sequence). This CDR3 is CASSLAGQGAYNEQFF. CDR3 nucleotide sequence: TGTGCCAGCAGCTTAGCCGGACAGGGGGCGTACAATGAGCAGTTCTTC.

The chain couples TRBV6-6 to TRBJ1-1; D is undetermined. Germline-derived CDR1 and CDR2 are MNHNY and SVGAGI (reference sequence). This CDR3 is 13 amino acids long. V was trimmed by 6 bases and J by 4 bases, leaving 12 bases between them. CDR3 residues: CASRPSAGTEAFF. The CDR3 coding sequence is TGTGCCAGCAGGCCCTCAGCGGGCACTGAAGCTTTCTTT.

The V and J genes are TRBV7-2 and TRBJ2-7; the match to TRBD2 covers 8 bases. The CDR3 consists of 15 residues. V lost 1 base, J lost 3 bases, and 5 bases stayed unmatched. Germline CDR1 is SGHTA and CDR2 is FQGNSA. CDR3 sequence reads: CASSLGGGPFYEQYF. DNA for the CDR3: TGTGCCAGCAGCTTAGGCGGGGGGCCCTTCTACGAGCAGTACTTC.

This clone was counted a single time. This chain uses TRBV6-5 with TRBJ1-5; TRBD1 is a possible D gene (5 bases). Trimming stripped 6 bases from V and 6 bases from J, with 12 bases between. Per germline, CDR1 MNHEY and CDR2 SVGAGI. The CDR3 has 13 residues. Written as DNA, the CDR3 is TGTGCCAGCAGCTACGGGGGGGTTCAGCCCCAGCATTTT. Translating it yields CASSYGGVQPQHF.

This rearrangement joins TRBV20-1 to TRBJ2-7; 9 bases align to TRBD2. Trimming removed 3 bases from V and 2 bases from J; junction bases left unmatched: 8. This CDR3 is built from 15 residues. Germline V lookup: CDR1 DFQATT, CDR2 SNEGSKA (reference sequence). As DNA, the CDR3 is TGCAGTGCTAGTAAACTAGCGGGCGTGACCTACGAGCAGTACTTC. As protein: CSASKLAGVTYEQYF.

The V gene is TRBV5-3, the J gene TRBJ1-6; tentatively, D is TRBD1 (5 bases). TRBV5-3 is an ORF; its function is uncertain. The length of the CDR3 is 16 residues. The V end lost 0 bases, the J end lost 0 bases, and 7 bases lay between the germline ends. CDR3 protein: CARSLDRSSYNSPLHF. CDR3 bases: TGTGCCAGAAGCTTGGACAGGAGCTCCTATAATTCACCCCTCCACTTT.

For this clone: An end of the junction differs from the germline gene, which may be a read error. The chain links TRBV7-9 to TRBJ1-4, with D unresolved. This CDR3 is built from 14 residues. Germline V gene lookup returns CDR1 SEHNR and CDR2 FQNEAQ (reference sequence). The CDR3 coding sequence is TGTGCCAGCAGCTTAGGTACAACCAATGAAAAACTGTTTTTT. It translates to CASSLGTTNEKLFF.

The chain has TRBV3-1 (or the pseudogene TRBV3-2) and TRBJ1-3; tentatively, D is TRBD1 (6 bases). CDR3 size: 17 residues. CDR1 is LGHDT, CDR2 YNNKEL, per germline (reference sequence). The V end was cut by 1 base, the J end by 3 bases, with 16 bases between. CDR3 nucleotides: TGTGCCAGCAGCCAAGTGGACAGCGCCATACGTGGAAACACCATATATTTT. It is translated as CASSQVDSAIRGNTIYF.

Here the CDR3 reads CASSWRGGEKLFF. CDR3 coding DNA: TGTGCCAGCAGCTGGAGAGGCGGTGAAAAACTGTTTTTT. The rearrangement joins TRBV5-4 to TRBJ1-4; unclear D gene. There are 13 residues in the CDR3. Per the germline V gene, CDR1 is SGHNT and CDR2 is YYREEE (reference sequence). V lost 3 bases and J 7 bases, leaving 10 bases between the germline ends.

The rearrangement uses TRBV4-3 and TRBJ2-1, with a possible D match to TRBD2 (5 bases). The CDR3 is 15 amino acids. The V gene's germline CDR1 is LGHNA and CDR2 YSLEER. The V and J ends lost 3 bases and 7 bases respectively, with 16 bases between them. The CDR3 loop reads CASSQDILVGNEQFF. The CDR3 coding sequence is TGCGCCAGCAGCCAGGATATACTAGTTGGGAATGAGCAGTTCTTC.

The rearrangement joins TRBV4-1 to TRBJ2-4; 7 nucleotides align to TRBD2. Germline assignment: CDR1 MGHRA and CDR2 YSYEKL. The CDR3 covers 14 residues. Trimming at V came to 6 bases and at J to 5 bases, leaving 7 bases not matched to a gene. The CDR3 loop is CASRRMLAENIQYF. The CDR3 DNA sequence: TGCGCCAGCAGGCGCATGCTAGCGGAAAACATTCAGTACTTC.

The CDR3 DNA is TGCGCCAGCAGCACCCGTAGGGAGAACTTCTACGAGCAGTACTTC. This translates into CASSTRRENFYEQYF. This chain joins TRBV5-1 and TRBJ2-7; the D gene is possibly TRBD2 (5 bases). This CDR3 contains 15 residues. Trimming removed 4 bases at V and 3 bases at J, with 17 bases between. CDR1 and CDR2 from the germline V gene are SGHRS and YFSETQ.

The chain combines TRBV5-6 with TRBJ2-1; TRBD2 agrees at 9 bases. The trim removed 4 bases at V and 5 bases at J, leaving 7 bases unmatched. The CDR3 covers 15 residues. Germline assignment: CDR1 SGHDT and CDR2 YYEEEE. Written as DNA, the CDR3 is TGTGCCAGCAGCACAGCGGGGGGAGGGAACAATGAGCAGTTCTTC. It specifies CASSTAGGGNNEQFF.

This clone was detected only once. Here the CDR3 DNA reads TGTGCCAGCAGTGGTAGGGGAGGGAACTCAGATACGCAGTATTTT. Encoded protein: CASSGRGGNSDTQYF. The genes are TRBV25-1 and TRBJ2-3; 7 nucleotides line up with TRBD2. The V gene end was trimmed by 4 bases and the J gene end by 4 bases; junction bases not matched to a gene: 8. The length of the CDR3 is 15 residues. Germline V gene sequence: CDR1 MGHDK, CDR2 SYGVNS. The whole variable domain, remainder taken from reference TRBV25-1 and TRBJ2-3, is EADIYQTPRYLVIGTGKKITLECSQTMGHDKMYWYQQDPGMELHLIHYSYGVNSTEKGDLSSESTVSRIRTEHFPLTLESARPSHTSQYLCASSGRGGNSDTQYFGPGTRLTVL.

This chain uses TRBV19 with TRBJ1-2; a weak D match, TRBD1 (6 bases). The CDR3 loop spans 15 amino acids. The germline V and J ends were trimmed by 2 bases and 3 bases, with 13 bases remaining between them. Germline CDR1 LNHDA, CDR2 SQIVND (reference sequence). DNA of the CDR3: TGTGCCAGTAGTATAATTCCGGCAGGGGACTATGGCTACACCTTC. Amino acids: CASSIIPAGDYGYTF.

This clone has just one count. This chain connects TRBV5-1 to TRBJ1-6; TRBD1 is a possible D gene (6 bases). Per germline, CDR1 SGHRS and CDR2 YFSETQ. The CDR3 extends over 13 amino acids. The V end lost 3 bases, the J end lost 10 bases, and 11 bases lay between the germline ends. In nucleotides, the CDR3 is TGCGCCAGCAGCTATCCAGGGGAATCACCCCTCCACTTT. This translates into CASSYPGESPLHF.

The chain is built from TRBV2 and TRBJ1-1; tentatively, D is TRBD1 (5 bases). Trimming cost V 4 bases and J 1 base, with 10 bases left between them. This CDR3 is built from 14 residues. Germline lookup yields CDR1 SNHLY and CDR2 FYNNEI. CDR3 DNA: TGTGCCAGCAGTGTCGGGGGACCGAACACTGAAGCTTTCTTT. This translates into CASSVGGPNTEAFF. Supplemented by reference TRBV2 and TRBJ1-1, the full variable domain reads EPEVTQTPSHQVTQMGQEVILRCVPISNHLYFYWYRQILGQKVEFLVSFYNNEISEKSEIFDDQFSVERPDGSNFTLKIRSTKLEDSAMYFCASSVGGPNTEAFFGQGTRLTVV.

The J gene is TRBJ1-6, the V gene TRBV27; perhaps TRBD1 as D (6 bases). The CDR3 runs 16 residues. The germline CDR1 and CDR2 sequences are MNHEY and SMNVEV (reference sequence). V shed 8 bases and J shed 5 bases, with 19 bases lying between them. The CDR3 sequence is CASRGGTQFNNSPLHF. The CDR3, as DNA: TGTGCCAGCCGGGGGGGCACTCAGTTTAATAATTCACCCCTCCACTTT.

The chain has TRBV7-2 and TRBJ1-1; the D is unclear. This CDR3 is 16 amino acids long. Germline CDR1 is SGHTA and CDR2 is FQGNSA. V dropped 1 base and J dropped 5 bases, with 17 bases sitting between them. The CDR3 here is CASSLEGSLRGTEAFF. DNA of the CDR3: TGTGCCAGCAGCTTAGAAGGCAGCCTAAGAGGGACTGAAGCTTTCTTT.

This clone was counted a few times. A junction boundary mismatches the germline segment, possibly from a read error. V gene TRBV5-5 combines with J gene TRBJ2-3, with 8 bases that match TRBD1. The V gene's germline CDR1 is SGHKS and CDR2 YYEKEE (reference sequence). The CDR3 spans 16 residues. In DNA form, the CDR3 reads TGTGCCTGCAGTCACAGGACAGGGTCAATCACAGATACGCAGTATTTT. It yields the protein CACSHRTGSITDTQYF.